This entry lists 27 T cell receptor beta chains sequenced from one sample in a study of cytomegalovirus exposure and HLA in healthy donors. 60 Vbeta and 13 Jbeta primers were used in PCR. Method: immunoSEQ multiplex PCR; TCRdb's copy keeps in-frame clones and lacks some. The table shows over 200,000 clones, with roughly 85% occurring only once. The sequenced material came from PBMCs. All receptors come from a male donor in good health and CMV-seronegative.

This sequence joins TRBV5-4 and TRBJ2-1, with D perhaps matching TRBD2 (5 bases). In germline, CDR1 is SGHNT, CDR2 YYREEE (reference sequence). V lost 0 bases to trimming and J lost 8 bases, with 9 bases between them. This CDR3 is 13 amino acids long. CDR3: CASSLGREHEQFF. CDR3 bases: TGTGCCAGCAGCTTGGGACGGGAACATGAGCAGTTCTTC. Together with reference TRBV5-4 and TRBJ2-1, the CDR3 gives the full variable domain: ETGVTQSPTHLIKTRGQQVTLRCSSQSGHNTVSWYQQALGQGPQFIFQYYREEENGRGNFPPRFSGLQFPNYSSELNVNALELDDSALYLCASSLGREHEQFFGPGTRLTVL.

The CDR3 sequence is CASSQGVGGIPYNEQFF. The CDR3 nucleotides are TGCGCCAGCAGCCAAGGGGTCGGGGGTATACCCTACAATGAGCAGTTCTTC. The rearrangement uses TRBV4-3 and TRBJ2-1, with D maybe TRBD2 (6 bases). Germline CDR1 LGHNA, CDR2 YSLEER. V gave up 1 base and J gave up 2 bases, with 15 bases separating them. CDR3 length: 17 amino acids.

The chain combines TRBV27 with TRBJ1-1; no clear D gene. The CDR3 spans 13 residues. Trimming left V 6 bases short and J 4 bases short, with 12 bases between. The germline V gene has CDR1 MNHEY and CDR2 SMNVEV (reference sequence). The CDR3 loop reads CASRGLGSTEAFF. CDR3 nucleotides: TGTGCCAGCAGGGGCCTAGGGAGCACTGAAGCTTTCTTT.

The rearrangement uses TRBV7-8 and TRBJ2-6; 8 bases agree with TRBD2. Trimming at V came to 5 bases and at J to 2 bases, leaving 14 bases not matched to a gene. The CDR3 is 19 amino acids. In germline, CDR1 is SGHVS, CDR2 FQNEAQ. For the CDR3, the DNA is TGTGCCAGCAGCCCCGGCAAGTCGGGACTAGGAGCTGGGGCCAACGTCCTGACTTTC. It specifies CASSPGKSGLGAGANVLTF.

The chain combines TRBV10-1 with TRBJ2-3; D ambiguous. Germline loops: CDR1 WNHNN, CDR2 SYGVQD (reference sequence). This CDR3 contains 13 residues. Trimming removed 2 bases from V and 1 base from J, with 4 bases in between. The CDR3 protein is CASSEQCTDTQYF. The CDR3 bases are TGCGCCAGCAGTGAGCAGTGCACAGATACGCAGTATTTT.

Regarding this clone: Relative to the germline gene, one junction end is altered; a read error may explain this. This chain connects TRBV7-7 to TRBJ2-5; TRBD2 is a possible D gene (6 bases). The CDR3 is 16 residues long. Germline lookup yields CDR1 SSHAT and CDR2 FNYEAQ (reference sequence). The CDR3 DNA reads as TGTGCTAGCAGCTTGGGCCTGGGAGGTCCCGGGGAGACCCAGTACTTC. Protein: CASSLGLGGPGETQYF.

This clone appeared a few times. The V gene is TRBV11-2, the J gene TRBJ2-7; D gene uncertain. Trimming pared 5 bases from V and 1 base from J, leaving 9 bases between. CDR1 SGHAT and CDR2 FQNNGV come from the germline V gene. The CDR3 length is 13 residues. CDR3 bases: TGTGCCAGCAGCCCCACCAGGTCCTACGAGCAGTACTTC. This encodes CASSPTRSYEQYF.

The rearrangement uses TRBV4-1 and TRBJ2-3; D remains ambiguous. This CDR3 spans 13 amino acids. The germline V gene encodes CDR1 MGHRA and CDR2 YSYEKL. The V gene lost 0 bases and the J gene lost 10 bases, with 11 bases spanning the gap. The CDR3 coding sequence is TGCGCCAGCAGCCAAGATAGTAGTATCCCGCAGTATTTT. Encoded protein: CASSQDSSIPQYF.

As for this clone: Other DNA sequences within the sample encode an identical CDR3. This chain links TRBV9 with TRBJ1-1; the D gene is possibly TRBD1 (5 bases). The V end was cut by 4 bases, the J end by 3 bases, with 19 bases between. Germline V gene lookup returns CDR1 SGDLS and CDR2 YYNGEE. The CDR3 has 16 residues. The chain's CDR3 is CASSTNLQGFDTEAFF. Written as DNA, the CDR3 is TGTGCCAGCAGCACCAACCTCCAGGGTTTTGACACTGAAGCTTTCTTT. Full variable domain (missing parts from reference TRBV9 and TRBJ1-1): DSGVTQTPKHLITATGQRVTLRCSPRSGDLSVYWYQQSLDQGLQFLIQYYNGEERAKGNILERFSAQQFPDLHSELNLSSLELGDSALYFCASSTNLQGFDTEAFFGQGTRLTVV.

In this sample, this clone turned up a few times. V gene TRBV5-4 combines with J gene TRBJ1-2, with 9 bases aligning to TRBD1. The CDR3 loop spans 15 amino acids. V shed 4 bases and J 4 bases; nucleotides not matched to a gene: 8. The V gene's germline CDR1 is SGHNT and CDR2 YYREEE (reference sequence). CDR3 sequence reads: CASSPTGTGRYGYTF. The CDR3 nucleotides read TGTGCCAGCAGCCCAACCGGGACAGGGCGCTATGGCTACACCTTC.

This clone has a single count. The V gene is TRBV29-1, the J gene TRBJ1-5; 9 bases match TRBD1. V was pared by 4 bases and J by 0 bases, with 4 bases of the junction left unmatched. Germline CDR1 and CDR2: SQVTM and ANQGSEA. The CDR3 consists of 15 residues. CDR3 sequence: CSVGDRDNSNQPQHF. CDR3 DNA: TGCAGCGTTGGGGACAGGGATAATAGCAATCAGCCCCAGCATTTT.

This chain connects TRBV6-1 to TRBJ1-1; D gene uncertain. Germline V CDR1 and CDR2: MNHNS, SASEGT. The CDR3 sequence is 15 residues long. The V and J ends lost 3 bases and 7 bases respectively, with 18 bases between them. CDR3 in DNA: TGTGCCAGCAGTGATGACTATGGGCCGCTCGTTGAAGCTTTCTTT. As protein: CASSDDYGPLVEAFF.

This sequence joins TRBV7-3 and TRBJ2-3; D remains ambiguous. CDR3 size: 13 residues. V lost 2 bases to trimming and J lost 6 bases, with 9 bases between them. CDR1 and CDR2 from the germline V gene are SGHTA and FQGTGA. The CDR3 spells CASSLSVSDTQYF. The CDR3 DNA reads TGTGCCAGCAGCTTATCCGTCTCGGATACGCAGTATTTT.

The chain recombines TRBV11-2 with TRBJ2-1, with 11 nucleotides matching TRBD2. The CDR3 consists of 14 residues. V was clipped by 5 bases and J by 8 bases; unmatched bases: 5. The germline V gene encodes CDR1 SGHAT and CDR2 FQNNGV. The CDR3: CASSDIAGGDEQFF. CDR3 nucleotides: TGTGCCAGCAGCGACATAGCGGGAGGGGATGAGCAGTTCTTC. Combining the CDR3 with reference TRBV11-2 and TRBJ2-1 gives the whole variable domain EAGVAQSPRYKIIEKRQSVAFWCNPISGHATLYWYQQILGQGPKLLIQFQNNGVVDDSQLPKDRFSAERLKGVDSTLKIQPAKLEDSAVYLCASSDIAGGDEQFFGPGTRLTVL.

This chain links TRBV7-6 with TRBJ1-1; D not certain. Per the germline V gene, CDR1 is SGHVS and CDR2 is FNYEAQ. This CDR3 is 14 amino acids long. Trimming shortened V by 8 bases and J by 4 bases, and 17 bases separated the two germline ends. CDR3 sequence reads: CASAATEVGTEAFF. The CDR3 bases are TGTGCCAGCGCAGCCACCGAGGTAGGCACTGAAGCTTTCTTT.

Only a few counts were recorded for this clone. This chain uses TRBV7-8 with TRBJ1-1, with D uncertain. Germline CDR1 SGHVS, CDR2 FQNEAQ. The CDR3 has 15 residues. V was pared by 0 bases and J by 1 base, with 9 bases between. This chain's CDR3 is CASSLAPFGNTEAFF. In DNA, the CDR3 is TGTGCCAGCAGCTTAGCGCCTTTCGGGAACACTGAAGCTTTCTTT.

V is TRBV7-2 and J is TRBJ1-1, with 7 nucleotides matching TRBD1. Germline trimming cut 5 bases from V and 0 bases from J; bases unmatched to any gene: 3. This CDR3 is 14 amino acids long. Per germline, CDR1 SGHTA and CDR2 FQGNSA. This chain's CDR3 is CASSPGQLNTEAFF. DNA for the CDR3: TGTGCCAGCAGCCCGGGACAGTTGAACACTGAAGCTTTCTTT. The variable domain in full, completed from reference TRBV7-2 and TRBJ1-1, reads GAGVSQSPSNKVTEKGKDVELRCDPISGHTALYWYRQSLGQGLEFLIYFQGNSAPDKSGLPSDRFSAERTGGSVSTLTIQRTQQEDSAVYLCASSPGQLNTEAFFGQGTRLTVV.

CDR3 nucleotide sequence: TGTGCCAGCAGGACAGGGGGCACTGAAGCTTTCTTT. This translates into CASRTGGTEAFF. The V and J genes are TRBV28 and TRBJ1-1; 9 nucleotides agree with TRBD1. The V gene end was trimmed by 6 bases and the J gene end by 4 bases; junction bases not matched to a gene: 0. CDR3 size: 12 residues. The germline V gene encodes CDR1 MDHEN and CDR2 SYDVKM.

This chain joins TRBV11-2 and TRBJ1-5; maybe TRBD1 (5 bases). V was trimmed by 5 bases and J by 2 bases, leaving 13 bases between them. Germline V gives CDR1 SGHAT, CDR2 FQNNGV. The CDR3 runs to 15 residues. The CDR3 reads CASSRDSLGNQPQHF. CDR3 DNA sequence: TGTGCCAGCAGCCGGGACTCCTTAGGCAATCAGCCCCAGCATTTT.

This chain links TRBV28 with TRBJ2-7; 7 bases line up with TRBD2. The CDR3 is 18 amino acids. V lost 5 bases, J lost 1 base, and 17 bases stayed unmatched. Germline lookup yields CDR1 MDHEN and CDR2 SYDVKM. CDR3 nucleotides: TGTGCCAGCAGTCGCCCTTTGGGCAGGCTAGCGGTTTCCTACGAGCAGTACTTC. It specifies CASSRPLGRLAVSYEQYF.

The chain recombines TRBV19 with TRBJ2-3, with 8 bases that match TRBD1. There are 15 residues in the CDR3. Germline trimming cut 4 bases from V and 5 bases from J; bases unmatched to any gene: 8. Germline CDR1 LNHDA, CDR2 SQIVND (reference sequence). The CDR3 bases are TGTGCCAGTAGTAGGTGGACAGGGAAAAGAGATACGCAGTATTTT. Translating it yields CASSRWTGKRDTQYF. Full variable domain (rest looked up from reference TRBV19 and TRBJ2-3): DGGITQSPKYLFRKEGQNVTLSCEQNLNHDAMYWYRQDPGQGLRLIYYSQIVNDFQKGDIAEGYSVSREKKESFPLTVTSAQKNPTAFYLCASSRWTGKRDTQYFGPGTRLTVL.

V usage is TRBV28 and J usage is TRBJ1-4, with a weak D call TRBD1 (6 bases). Deletions cut 2 bases from V and 8 bases from J, with 15 bases between. This CDR3 region has 15 residues. Germline CDR1 is MDHEN and CDR2 is SYDVKM. DNA for the CDR3: TGTGCCAGCAGTTTAAGCGGAGAGGGGGGGGAAAAACTGTTTTTT. Amino acids: CASSLSGEGGEKLFF.

This chain joins TRBV4-1 and TRBJ2-7; 7 bases line up with TRBD2. V was clipped by 1 base and J by 7 bases; unmatched bases: 7. Germline lookup yields CDR1 MGHRA and CDR2 YSYEKL. The CDR3 length is 14 residues. CDR3 coding DNA: TGCGCCAGCAGCCAAGGTGGGGGAGGGCCGGAGCAGTACTTC. Its translation is CASSQGGGGPEQYF.

The chain uses TRBV4-3 and TRBJ2-7, with D perhaps matching TRBD1 (6 bases). Trimming took off 0 bases at V and 4 bases at J, with 13 bases between the two ends. CDR1 and CDR2 from the germline V gene are LGHNA and YSLEER. The CDR3 spans 15 residues. CDR3 DNA: TGCGCCAGCAGCCAAGAGGGGACACTAGTTTACGAGCAGTACTTC. Translation gives CASSQEGTLVYEQYF.

The CDR3 here is CANQGAYGYTF. The DNA of the CDR3 is TGTGCAAATCAGGGGGCATATGGCTACACCTTC. The chain combines TRBV6-6 with TRBJ1-2; 8 positions agree with TRBD1. The germline V gene has CDR1 MNHNY and CDR2 SVGAGI (reference sequence). The CDR3 extends over 11 amino acids.

The CDR3: CASSPEGQGSDIQYF. The CDR3 DNA follows: TGTGCCAGCAGCCCGGAGGGACAGGGTTCGGACATTCAGTACTTC. The chain employs TRBV5-5 and TRBJ2-4, with 9 bases matching TRBD1. Germline V gives CDR1 SGHKS, CDR2 YYEKEE (reference sequence). Trimming removed 4 bases from V and 8 bases from J; junction bases left unmatched: 10. The CDR3 consists of 15 residues. Together with reference TRBV5-5 and TRBJ2-4, the CDR3 gives the full variable domain: DAGVTQSPTHLIKTRGQQVTLRCSPISGHKSVSWYQQVLGQGPQFIFQYYEKEERGRGNFPDRFSARQFPNYSSELNVNALLLGDSALYLCASSPEGQGSDIQYFGAGTRLSVL.

The rearrangement joins TRBV27 to TRBJ1-4; D perhaps matches TRBD1 (6 bases). Deletions cut 5 bases from V and 8 bases from J, with 15 bases between. CDR1 and CDR2 from the germline V gene are MNHEY and SMNVEV (reference sequence). CDR3 length: 14 amino acids. This CDR3 is CASSPTGVREKLFF. The CDR3 coding sequence is TGTGCCAGCAGTCCGACAGGAGTTAGGGAAAAACTGTTTTTT.